This T cell receptor (beta chain) was sequenced in a study of shared clonotypes between healthy human individuals. Across several immunoSEQ plates, the genomic DNA of each subset was split evenly. Methods used by the authors: ImmunoSEQ sequences covered only the junction and lacked quality scores; filtering therefore differed. Profiling relied on immunoSEQ multiplex PCR, and the TCRdb table lists in-frame clones only, not all of them. That table furnishes V, J and clone size, whereas the DNA furnished D and trimming. Here the sample spans about 1.5 million clones, roughly 98% being singletons. Negatively enriched CD4+ T cells were divided by CD45RA into naive and memory. This clone was observed a single time. The antigen remains unidentified. Study-wide findings and caveats: Sampling was confined to blood; repertoires within tissues likely differ.

This receptor was obtained from a man aged 25 to 40 in good health. Sequencing was carried out using naive CD4+ T cells sorted from blood. Documented subset: CD45RA+ positively selected.

CDR3: CASSSGISTGANVLTF. CDR3 nucleotides: TGTGCCAGCAGCTCCGGGATTTCCACTGGGGCCAACGTCCTGACTTTC. The chain employs TRBV5-4 and TRBJ2-6; a weak D match, TRBD2 (5 bases). The CDR3 has 16 residues. Per germline, CDR1 SGHNT and CDR2 YYREEE (reference sequence). V lost 3 bases to trimming and J lost 2 bases, with 12 bases between them.